This TCR beta chain was retrieved from a study of blood T cell dynamics during melanoma immunotherapy. This table comes from immunoSEQ multiplex PCR, and its TCRdb copy is limited to in-frame clones, with some not included. The profile shows 6,500 to 10,000 clones, about 85% of them singletons. CDR3 length equals 15 residues. V was trimmed by 5 bases and J by 10 bases, leaving 18 bases between them. The germline V gene has CDR1 SGHTA and CDR2 FQGTGA. This sample's time point: week 3, after first cycle of checkpoint inhibitor. Source: blood, taken from a patient treated with checkpoint blockade. The clonotype comes from a human donor with melanoma. The rearrangement uses TRBV7-3 and TRBJ1-6; D is undetermined. The chain's CDR3 is CASSPTGGKGSPLHF. The CDR3 nucleotides read TGTGCCAGCAGCCCCACGGGAGGGAAGGGCTCACCCCTCCACTTT.